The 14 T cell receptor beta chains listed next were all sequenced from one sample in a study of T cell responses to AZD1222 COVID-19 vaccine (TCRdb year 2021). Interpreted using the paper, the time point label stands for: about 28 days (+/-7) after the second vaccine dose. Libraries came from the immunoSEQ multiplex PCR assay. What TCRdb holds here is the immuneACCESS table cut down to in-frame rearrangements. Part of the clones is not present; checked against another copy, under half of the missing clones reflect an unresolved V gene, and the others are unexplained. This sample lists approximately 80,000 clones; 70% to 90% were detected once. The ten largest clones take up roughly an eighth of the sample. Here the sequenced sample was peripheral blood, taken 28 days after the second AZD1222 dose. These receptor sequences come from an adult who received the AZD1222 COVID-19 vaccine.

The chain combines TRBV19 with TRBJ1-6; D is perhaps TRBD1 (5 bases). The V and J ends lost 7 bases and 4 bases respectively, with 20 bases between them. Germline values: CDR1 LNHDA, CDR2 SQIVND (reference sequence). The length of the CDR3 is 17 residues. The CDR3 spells CASTPSLSRAYNSPLHF. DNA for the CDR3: TGTGCCAGTACCCCCTCCCTCTCCAGGGCTTATAATTCACCCCTCCACTTT.

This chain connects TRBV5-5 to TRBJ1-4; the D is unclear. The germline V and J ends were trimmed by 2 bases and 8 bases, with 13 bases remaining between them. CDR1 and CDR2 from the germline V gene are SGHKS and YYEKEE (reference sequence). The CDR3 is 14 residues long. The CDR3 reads CASSLRGAGEKLFF. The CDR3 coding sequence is TGTGCCAGCAGCTTACGAGGCGCGGGAGAAAAACTGTTTTTT.

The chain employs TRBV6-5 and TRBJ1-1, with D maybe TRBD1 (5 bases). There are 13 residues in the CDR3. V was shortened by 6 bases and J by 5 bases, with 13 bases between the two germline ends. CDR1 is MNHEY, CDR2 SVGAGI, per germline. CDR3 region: CASRGTVETEAFF. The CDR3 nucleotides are TGTGCCAGCAGAGGGACGGTTGAGACTGAAGCTTTCTTT.

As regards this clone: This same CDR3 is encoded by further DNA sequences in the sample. The CDR3 loop is CASSYSGGNQPQHF. CDR3 DNA sequence: TGTGCCAGCAGTTACTCGGGGGGGAATCAGCCCCAGCATTTT. The chain has TRBV6-5 and TRBJ1-5, with a possible D match to TRBD1 (5 bases). The ends were cut back, 0 bases at V and 4 bases at J, with 7 bases in the middle. This CDR3 comprises 14 residues. The germline gives CDR1 MNHEY, CDR2 SVGAGI.

Here the CDR3 reads CASSFSSGITEAFF. The CDR3 nucleotides read TGTGCCAGCAGCTTTAGTTCAGGAATCACTGAAGCTTTCTTT. The chain combines TRBV7-2 with TRBJ1-1; D is unclear. The V end was cut by 3 bases, the J end by 4 bases, with 12 bases between. The CDR3 is 14 amino acids. Germline values: CDR1 SGHTA, CDR2 FQGNSA.

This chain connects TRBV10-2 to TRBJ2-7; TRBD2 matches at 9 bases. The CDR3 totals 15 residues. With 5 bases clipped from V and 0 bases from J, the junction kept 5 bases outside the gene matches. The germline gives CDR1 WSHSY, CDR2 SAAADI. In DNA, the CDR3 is TGCGCCAGCAGTTATAGCGGGGGACTCTCCTACGAGCAGTACGTC. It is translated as CASSYSGGLSYEQYV.

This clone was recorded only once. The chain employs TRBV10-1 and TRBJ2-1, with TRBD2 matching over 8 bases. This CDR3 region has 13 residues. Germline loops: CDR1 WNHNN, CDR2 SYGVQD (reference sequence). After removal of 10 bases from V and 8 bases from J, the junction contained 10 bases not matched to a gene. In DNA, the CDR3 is TGCGCCACATCCCGGGGGGGCGGATATGAGCAGTTCTTC. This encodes CATSRGGGYEQFF.

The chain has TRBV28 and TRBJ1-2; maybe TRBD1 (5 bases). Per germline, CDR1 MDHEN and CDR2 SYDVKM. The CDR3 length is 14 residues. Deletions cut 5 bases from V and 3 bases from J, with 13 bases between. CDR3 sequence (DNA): TGTGCCAGCAGTACTGAGAGGGGTGACTATGGCTACACCTTC. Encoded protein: CASSTERGDYGYTF.

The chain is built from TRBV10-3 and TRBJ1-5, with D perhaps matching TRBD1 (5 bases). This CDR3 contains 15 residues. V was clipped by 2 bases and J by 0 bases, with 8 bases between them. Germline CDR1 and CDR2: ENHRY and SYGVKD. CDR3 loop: CAISEGGVSNQPQHF. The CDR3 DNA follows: TGTGCCATCAGTGAGGGAGGGGTTAGCAATCAGCCCCAGCATTTT.

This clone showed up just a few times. CDR3 protein: CASSPSRTQVNQPQHF. The CDR3 coding sequence is TGTGCCAGCAGCCCATCAAGAACACAGGTCAATCAGCCCCAGCATTTT. V gene TRBV7-2 combines with J gene TRBJ1-5, with D possibly matching TRBD1 (5 bases). The V gene lost 5 bases and the J gene lost 3 bases, with 17 bases spanning the gap. The germline V gene has CDR1 SGHTA and CDR2 FQGNSA. The CDR3 spans 16 residues.

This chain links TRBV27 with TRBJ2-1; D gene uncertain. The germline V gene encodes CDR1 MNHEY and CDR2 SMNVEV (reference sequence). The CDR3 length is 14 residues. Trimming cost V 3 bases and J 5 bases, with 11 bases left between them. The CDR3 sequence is CASSFFPTNNEQFF. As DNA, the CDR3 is TGTGCCAGCAGTTTTTTTCCGACCAACAATGAGCAGTTCTTC.

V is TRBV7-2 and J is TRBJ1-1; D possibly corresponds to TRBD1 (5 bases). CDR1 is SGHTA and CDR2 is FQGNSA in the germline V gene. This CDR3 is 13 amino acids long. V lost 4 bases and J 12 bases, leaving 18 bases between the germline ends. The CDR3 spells CASSSEARGESFF. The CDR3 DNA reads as TGTGCCAGCAGCTCGGAGGCGCGGGGCGAGTCTTTCTTT.

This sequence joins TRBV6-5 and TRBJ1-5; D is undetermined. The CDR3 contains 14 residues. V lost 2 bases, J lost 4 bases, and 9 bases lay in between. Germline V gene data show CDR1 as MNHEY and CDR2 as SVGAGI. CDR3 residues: CASSYAAVNQPQHF. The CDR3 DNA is TGTGCCAGCAGTTACGCGGCAGTTAATCAGCCCCAGCATTTT.

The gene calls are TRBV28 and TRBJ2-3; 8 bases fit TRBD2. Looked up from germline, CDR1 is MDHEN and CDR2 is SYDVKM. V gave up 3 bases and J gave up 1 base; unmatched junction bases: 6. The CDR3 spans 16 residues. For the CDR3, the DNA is TGTGCCAGCAGTTTTGGTAGCGGGACTGGCACAGATACGCAGTATTTT. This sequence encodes CASSFGSGTGTDTQYF.